The text below deals with one TCR beta chain. The antigen remains undetermined. The sample is drawn from a study of CD8 T cells in Susac syndrome. Whole-study results and caveats: Acknowledgment was made by the study that its TCR sequencing and HLA analysis involved a relatively small number of individuals.

Sequencing targeted TCR beta in T cells from blood (CD8+ and CD4+). The authors negatively isolated CD8+ and CD4+ T cells and FACS-enriched TEMRA cells. The CDR3 has 15 residues. V was clipped by 1 base and J by 0 bases, with 7 bases between them. CDR1 is LGHNA and CDR2 is YSLEER in the germline V gene. Random hexamers were used to reverse transcribe the RNA input (roughly 0.5 to 1 ug). Amplification of TCR beta CDR3 across 54 Vbeta and 13 Jbeta was performed with immunoSEQ multiplex PCR. One entry per CDR3 protein, called by TCRdb with MiXCR from the immunoSEQ multiplex PCR reads. Among 110,000 or so distinct CDR3 sequences, around 94% were seen once, and the ten largest hold 0.095% to 0.1%.

The sequence was obtained from a human donor in good health. V usage is TRBV4-3 and J usage is TRBJ2-1; D unresolved. The sample consisted of CD4+ T cells from PBMCs. CDR3 DNA sequence: TGCGCCAGCAGCCAAGTGGCCTACTCCTACAATGAGCAGTTCTTC. Translating it yields CASSQVAYSYNEQFF.